This T cell receptor (beta chain) was obtained from a study of blood T cell repertoires in COVID-19. Study context: Spain, Italy and the United States supplied samples that represented acute and convalescent COVID-19.

Authors' data handling: For nucleated cells, counts were estimated from reference gene primer amplification. TCRdb keeps only in-frame clones here, not all; method: immunoSEQ multiplex PCR. That table supplies the V and J calls and clone size; D and trimming were determined from the DNA. The top ten clones hold around 7% of a sample with about 46,000 clones, around 83% of them seen once. Source material: peripheral blood. The sequence was collected from a man aged 55 to 70 with active COVID-19.

Here the CDR3 DNA reads TGTGCCACCAGCAGAGCCAGGGGGCCTCTTCAAAAACTGTTTTTT. This encodes CATSRARGPLQKLFF. The chain has TRBV15 and TRBJ1-4, with 8 bases matching TRBD1. The trim removed 1 base at V and 9 bases at J, leaving 7 bases unmatched. Looked up from germline, CDR1 is LNHNV and CDR2 is YYDKDF (reference sequence). This CDR3 spans 15 amino acids.